This T cell receptor (beta chain) appears in the sequencing data of a study of shared clonotypes between healthy human individuals. Regarding the study as a whole: Sorted-subset samples were not fully sequenced, rarefaction indicated. Generally, estimated richness proved larger in naive subsets than it did in memory subsets. All-four-donor shared clonotypes had higher generation probabilities than non-shared clonotypes did.

The CDR3 covers 15 residues. CDR1 is MDHEN and CDR2 is SYDVKM in the germline V gene. V lost 6 bases, J lost 0 bases, and 11 bases lay in between. TCRdb's copy holds only in-frame clones and misses some; the assay was immunoSEQ multiplex PCR. The sample consists of roughly 1,800,000 clones, approximately 95% of them appearing once. Remarks on this clone: Its specificity is not known.

The naive CD8 population came from CD45RO-negative cells selected for CCR7, without terminally differentiated effector memory CD45RA+ cells. Sequenced input: naive CD8+ T cells sorted from blood. The source is a man aged 18 to 29 in good health. The chain combines TRBV28 with TRBJ1-4; D is ambiguous. Here the CDR3 reads CASRREKATNEKLFF. In DNA, the CDR3 is TGTGCCAGCAGGAGGGAGAAGGCAACTAATGAAAAACTGTTTTTT.